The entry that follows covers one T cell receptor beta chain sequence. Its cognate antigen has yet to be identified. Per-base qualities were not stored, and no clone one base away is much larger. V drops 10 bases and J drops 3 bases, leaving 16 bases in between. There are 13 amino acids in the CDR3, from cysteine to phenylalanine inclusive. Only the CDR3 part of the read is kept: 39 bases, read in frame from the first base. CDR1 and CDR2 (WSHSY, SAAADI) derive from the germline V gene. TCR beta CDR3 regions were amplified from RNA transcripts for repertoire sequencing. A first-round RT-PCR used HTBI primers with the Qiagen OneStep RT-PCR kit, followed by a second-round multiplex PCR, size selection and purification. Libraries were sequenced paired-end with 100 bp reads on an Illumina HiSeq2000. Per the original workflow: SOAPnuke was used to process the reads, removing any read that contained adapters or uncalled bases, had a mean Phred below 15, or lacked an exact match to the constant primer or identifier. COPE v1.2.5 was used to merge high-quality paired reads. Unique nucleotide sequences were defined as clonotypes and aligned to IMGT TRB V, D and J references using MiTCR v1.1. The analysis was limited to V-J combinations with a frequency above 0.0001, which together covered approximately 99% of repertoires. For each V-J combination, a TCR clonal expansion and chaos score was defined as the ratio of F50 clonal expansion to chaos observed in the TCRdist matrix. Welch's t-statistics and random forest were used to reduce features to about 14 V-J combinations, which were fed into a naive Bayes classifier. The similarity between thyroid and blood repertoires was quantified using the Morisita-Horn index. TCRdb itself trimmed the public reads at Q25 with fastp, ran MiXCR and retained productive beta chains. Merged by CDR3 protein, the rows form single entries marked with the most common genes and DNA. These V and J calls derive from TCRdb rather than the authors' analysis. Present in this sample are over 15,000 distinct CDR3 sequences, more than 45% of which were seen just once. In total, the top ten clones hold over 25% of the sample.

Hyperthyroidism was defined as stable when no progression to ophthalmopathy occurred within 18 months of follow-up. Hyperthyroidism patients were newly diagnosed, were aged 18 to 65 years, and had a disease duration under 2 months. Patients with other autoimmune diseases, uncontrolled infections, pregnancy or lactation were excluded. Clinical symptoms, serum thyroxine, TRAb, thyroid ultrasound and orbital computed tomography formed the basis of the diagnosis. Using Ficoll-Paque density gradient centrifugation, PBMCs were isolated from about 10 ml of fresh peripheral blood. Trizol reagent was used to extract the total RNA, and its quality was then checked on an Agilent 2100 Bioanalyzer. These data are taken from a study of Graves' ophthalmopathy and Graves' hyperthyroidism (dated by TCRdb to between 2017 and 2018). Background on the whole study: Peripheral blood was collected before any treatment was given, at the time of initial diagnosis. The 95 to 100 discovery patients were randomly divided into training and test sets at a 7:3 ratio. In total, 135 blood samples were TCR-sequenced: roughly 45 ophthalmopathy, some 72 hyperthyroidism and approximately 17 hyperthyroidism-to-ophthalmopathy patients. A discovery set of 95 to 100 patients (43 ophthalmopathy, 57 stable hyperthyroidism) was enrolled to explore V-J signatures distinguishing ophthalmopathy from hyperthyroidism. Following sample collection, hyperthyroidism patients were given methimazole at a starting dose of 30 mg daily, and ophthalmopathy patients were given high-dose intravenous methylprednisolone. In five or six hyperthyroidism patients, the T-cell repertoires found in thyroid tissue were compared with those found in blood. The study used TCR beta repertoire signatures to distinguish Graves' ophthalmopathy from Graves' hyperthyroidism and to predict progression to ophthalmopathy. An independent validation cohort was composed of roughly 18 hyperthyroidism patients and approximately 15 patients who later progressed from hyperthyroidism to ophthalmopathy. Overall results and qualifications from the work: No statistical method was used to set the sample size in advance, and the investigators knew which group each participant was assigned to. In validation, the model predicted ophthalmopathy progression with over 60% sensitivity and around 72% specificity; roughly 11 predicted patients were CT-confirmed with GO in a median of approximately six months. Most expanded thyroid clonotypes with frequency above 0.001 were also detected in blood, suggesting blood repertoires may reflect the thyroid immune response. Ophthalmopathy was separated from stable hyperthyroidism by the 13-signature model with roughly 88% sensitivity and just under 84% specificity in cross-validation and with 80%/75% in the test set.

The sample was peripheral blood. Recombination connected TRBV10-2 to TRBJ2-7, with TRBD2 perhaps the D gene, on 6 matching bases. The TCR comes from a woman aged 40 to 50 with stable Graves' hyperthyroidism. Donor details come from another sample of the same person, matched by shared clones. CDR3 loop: CAIPGLLCYEQYF. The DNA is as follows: TGCGCCATCCCGGGACTTTTGTGCTACGAGCAGTACTTC.